A selection of T cell receptor beta chains follows, all from one sample in a study of T-cell memory formation after mild COVID-19. TCRdb re-derived calls from the 5' RACE reads in MiXCR, one entry per CDR3 protein. The sample records around 34,000 distinct CDR3 sequences, roughly 7.2% being singletons. The sequenced sample was PBMCs or a T cell subset sorted from them (not recorded which). These receptors came from a man between 18 and 35 years old who had mild COVID-19 (a few samples of this study predate the infection). Cell type and time point are not known. CDR3s leave out the opening cysteine and the closing phenylalanine or tryptophan. Each record gives: V gene, J gene, CDR3 protein.

V gene: TRBV4-1; J gene: TRBJ1-3; CDR3 protein: ASREQDLIHSGNTIY
V gene: TRBV7-3; J gene: TRBJ1-3; CDR3 protein: ASSPDAPNPGNTIY
V gene: TRBV5-1; J gene: TRBJ2-4; CDR3 protein: ASSLDGGLNIQY
V gene: TRBV7-2; J gene: TRBJ2-3; CDR3 protein: ASSLAVWAGADTQY
V gene: TRBV7-2; J gene: TRBJ1-2; CDR3 protein: ASSRAGGGYT
V gene: TRBV7-2; J gene: TRBJ2-7; CDR3 protein: ASAISYEQY
V gene: TRBV7-6; J gene: TRBJ2-5; CDR3 protein: ASSPGETQY
V gene: TRBV20-1; J gene: TRBJ2-4; CDR3 protein: SARPYGTSGLIQY
V gene: TRBV7-9; J gene: TRBJ2-7; CDR3 protein: ASSLTGDTYEQY
V gene: TRBV10-1; J gene: TRBJ2-5; CDR3 protein: ASSEKRGVQETQY
V gene: TRBV18; J gene: TRBJ1-6; CDR3 protein: ASQDRDNSPLH
V gene: TRBV6-2/TRBV6-3; J gene: TRBJ2-5; CDR3 protein: ASSVVREFEETQY
V gene: TRBV6-2/TRBV6-3; J gene: TRBJ1-2; CDR3 protein: ASSSGSYVNYGYT
V gene: TRBV6-5; J gene: TRBJ2-1; CDR3 protein: ASSSPGTGNGQF
V gene: TRBV7-2; J gene: TRBJ2-3; CDR3 protein: ASGGYTDTQY
V gene: TRBV7-3; J gene: TRBJ2-6; CDR3 protein: ASSSGHAGANVLT
V gene: TRBV7-2; J gene: TRBJ1-2; CDR3 protein: ASSETGVNYGYT
V gene: TRBV9; J gene: TRBJ2-1; CDR3 protein: ASSGMGQGYNEQF
V gene: TRBV6-1; J gene: TRBJ2-1; CDR3 protein: ASRGLAGGNFHEQF
V gene: TRBV20-1; J gene: TRBJ2-7; CDR3 protein: SARDLGQPAREQY
V gene: TRBV7-3; J gene: TRBJ1-2; CDR3 protein: ASSLNENYGYT
V gene: TRBV11-1; J gene: TRBJ1-1; CDR3 protein: ASSQDRGTEAF
V gene: TRBV20-1; J gene: TRBJ2-3; CDR3 protein: SARDAGTSGGFRTDTQY
V gene: TRBV13; J gene: TRBJ2-5; CDR3 protein: ASSPRQGRETQY
V gene: TRBV19; J gene: TRBJ1-5; CDR3 protein: ASGRGLIQPQH